This TCR beta chain is drawn from a study of blood T cell repertoires in COVID-19. The germline V gene encodes CDR1 SGHNT and CDR2 YYREEE (reference sequence). Between the trimmed V and J ends, which lost 2 bases and 7 bases, there was a span of 18 bases. This CDR3 contains 16 residues. Study processing details: Using reference gene primer amplification, nucleated cell counts were estimated. The method was immunoSEQ multiplex PCR; TCRdb's version includes in-frame clones alone and lacks a portion of them. V and J calls and clone size are copied from that table; D and trimming were computed from the DNA. The data show 150,000 to 180,000 clones, approximately 83% seen once.

The gene calls are TRBV5-4 and TRBJ1-4, with D possibly being TRBD1 (5 bases). This TCR was recovered from a woman in her fifties or sixties with acute or convalescent COVID-19. Material for sequencing was peripheral blood. DNA of the CDR3: TGTGCCAGCAGCTTTTATTCGGGGGTCGCTGGTGAAAAACTGTTTTTT. Its translation is CASSFYSGVAGEKLFF.